This T cell receptor beta chain was sequenced for a study of radiotherapy plus CTLA-4 blockade in lung cancer. The study's findings and limits: In blood, after radiotherapy plus ipilimumab, tumor-derived TCR clones expanded.

Treatment of patients with chemo-refractory metastatic non-small-cell lung cancer consisted of focal radiation plus CTLA-4 blockade with ipilimumab. A remark on this clone: Its antigen is as yet unknown.

The method was immunoSEQ multiplex PCR; TCRdb's version includes in-frame clones alone and lacks a portion of them. The data show roughly 62,000 clones, 65% to 85% seen once. Germline-derived CDR1 and CDR2 are MNHNY and SVGAGI (reference sequence). CDR3 length: 12 residues. Deletions cut 5 bases from V and 8 bases from J, with 12 bases between. The sequence derives from a human donor with non-small cell lung cancer who had a complete response to radiotherapy plus ipilimumab. The V and J genes are TRBV6-6 and TRBJ1-2, with D possibly being TRBD1 (6 bases). Specimen: peripheral blood, collected from a patient treated with radiotherapy plus ipilimumab. The CDR3 DNA sequence: TGTGCCAGCAGTCGCCCCCAGGGGGGCTACACCTTC. Translation gives CASSRPQGGYTF.